The T cell receptor beta chain described here comes from a study of blood T cell repertoires in COVID-19. Study-level information: Sample material is recorded as cDNA or gDNA derived from T cells, B-cell-depleted T cells, or PBMCs.

Libraries were prepared by immunoSEQ multiplex PCR; TCRdb keeps only in-frame clonotypes and omits some of them. The sample contains about 180,000 clones, about four fifths of which appear only once. V was clipped by 4 bases and J by 4 bases; unmatched bases: 9. The V gene's germline CDR1 is LGHDT and CDR2 YNNKEL (reference sequence). This CDR3 has 16 residues. The gene calls are TRBV3-1 (or the pseudogene TRBV3-2) and TRBJ1-3; TRBD1 aligns across 8 bases. The clonotype comes from a woman in her 70s with COVID-19, enrolled during active disease. The sequenced material came from peripheral blood. CDR3 DNA sequence: TGTGCCAGCAGCCGGGACAGGTTGGGGATCGGAAACACCATATATTTT. As protein: CASSRDRLGIGNTIYF.